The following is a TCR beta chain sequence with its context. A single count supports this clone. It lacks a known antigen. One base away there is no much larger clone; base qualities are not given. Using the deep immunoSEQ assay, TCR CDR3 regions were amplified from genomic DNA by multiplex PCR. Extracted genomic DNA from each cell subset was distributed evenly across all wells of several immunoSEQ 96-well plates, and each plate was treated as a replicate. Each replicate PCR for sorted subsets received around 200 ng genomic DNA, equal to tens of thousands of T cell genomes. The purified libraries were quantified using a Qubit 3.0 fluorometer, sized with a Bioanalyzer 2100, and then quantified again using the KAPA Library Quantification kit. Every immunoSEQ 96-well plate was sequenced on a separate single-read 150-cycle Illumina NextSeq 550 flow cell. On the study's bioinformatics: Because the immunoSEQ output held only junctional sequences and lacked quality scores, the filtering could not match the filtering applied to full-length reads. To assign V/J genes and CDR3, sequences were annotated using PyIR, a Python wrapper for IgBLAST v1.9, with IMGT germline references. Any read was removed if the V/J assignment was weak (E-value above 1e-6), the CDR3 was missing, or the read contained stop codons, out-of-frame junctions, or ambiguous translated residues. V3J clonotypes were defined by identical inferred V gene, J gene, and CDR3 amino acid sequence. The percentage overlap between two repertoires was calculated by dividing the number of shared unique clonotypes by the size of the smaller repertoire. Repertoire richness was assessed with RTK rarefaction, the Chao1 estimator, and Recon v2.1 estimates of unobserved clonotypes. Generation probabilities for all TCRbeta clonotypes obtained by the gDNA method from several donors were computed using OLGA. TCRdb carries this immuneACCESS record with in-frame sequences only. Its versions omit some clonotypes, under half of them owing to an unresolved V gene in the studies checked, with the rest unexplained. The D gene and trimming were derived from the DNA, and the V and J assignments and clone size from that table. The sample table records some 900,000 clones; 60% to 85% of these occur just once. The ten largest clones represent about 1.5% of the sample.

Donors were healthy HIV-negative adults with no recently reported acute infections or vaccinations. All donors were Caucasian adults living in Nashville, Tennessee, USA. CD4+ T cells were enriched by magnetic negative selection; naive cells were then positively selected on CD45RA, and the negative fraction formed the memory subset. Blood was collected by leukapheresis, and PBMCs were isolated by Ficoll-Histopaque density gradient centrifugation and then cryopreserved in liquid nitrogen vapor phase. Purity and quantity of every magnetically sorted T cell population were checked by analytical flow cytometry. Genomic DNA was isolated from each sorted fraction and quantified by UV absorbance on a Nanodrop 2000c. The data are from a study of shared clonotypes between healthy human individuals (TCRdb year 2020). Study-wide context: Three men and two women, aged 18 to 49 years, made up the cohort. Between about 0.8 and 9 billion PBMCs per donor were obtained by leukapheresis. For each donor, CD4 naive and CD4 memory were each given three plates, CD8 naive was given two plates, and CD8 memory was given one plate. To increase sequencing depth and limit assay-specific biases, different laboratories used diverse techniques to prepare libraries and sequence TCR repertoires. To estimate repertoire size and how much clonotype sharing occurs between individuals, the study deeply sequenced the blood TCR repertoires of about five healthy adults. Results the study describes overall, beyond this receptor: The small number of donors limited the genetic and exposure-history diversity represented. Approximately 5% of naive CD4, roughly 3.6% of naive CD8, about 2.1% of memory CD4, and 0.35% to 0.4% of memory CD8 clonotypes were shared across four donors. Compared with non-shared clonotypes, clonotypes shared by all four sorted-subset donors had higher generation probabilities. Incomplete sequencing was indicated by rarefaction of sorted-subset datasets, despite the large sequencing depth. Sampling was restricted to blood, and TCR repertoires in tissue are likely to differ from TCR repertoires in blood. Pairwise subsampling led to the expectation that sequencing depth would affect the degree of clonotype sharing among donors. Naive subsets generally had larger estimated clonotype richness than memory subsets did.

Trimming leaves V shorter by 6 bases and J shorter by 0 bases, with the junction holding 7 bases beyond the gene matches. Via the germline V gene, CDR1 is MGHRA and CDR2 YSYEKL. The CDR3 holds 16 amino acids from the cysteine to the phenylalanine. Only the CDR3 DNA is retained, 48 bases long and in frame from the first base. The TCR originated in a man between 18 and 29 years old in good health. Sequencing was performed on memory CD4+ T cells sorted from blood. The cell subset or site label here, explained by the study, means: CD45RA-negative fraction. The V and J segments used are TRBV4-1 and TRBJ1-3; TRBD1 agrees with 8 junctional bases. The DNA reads TGCGCCAGCAGTCGAGGACAGGGAGCCTCTGGAAACACCATATATTTT. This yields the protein CASSRGQGASGNTIYF.